Below, 32 T cell receptor beta chains from the same sample are listed, as sequenced in a study of cytomegalovirus exposure and HLA in healthy donors. Primers for the PCR totalled 60 Vbeta and 13 Jbeta. Only in-frame clones appear in the TCRdb table, and some are missing; sequencing was by immunoSEQ multiplex PCR. This repertoire shows roughly 100,000 clones, 78% found once; its top ten account for 1.3%. The sequenced sample consisted of PBMCs. The receptors originated from a man aged 30-40 years in good health and CMV-seronegative.

The genes are TRBV7-8 and TRBJ1-2; TRBD1 matches 9 bases. CDR3 size: 12 residues. The junction had 0 bases not matched to a gene; V was cut back by 6 bases and J by 4 bases. Germline V gene data show CDR1 as SGHVS and CDR2 as FQNEAQ. The CDR3 bases are TGTGCCAGCAGGGACAGGGGCTATGGCTACACCTTC. Translated: CASRDRGYGYTF. The variable domain in full, with the rest retrieved from reference TRBV7-8 and TRBJ1-2, is GAGVSQSPRYKVAKRGQDVALRCDPISGHVSLFWYQQALGQGPEFLTYFQNEAQLDKSGLPSDRFFAERPEGSVSTLKIQRTQQEDSAVYLCASRDRGYGYTFGSGTRLTVV.

This clone showed up just once. The CDR3 region is CASSFTGGINNEQFF. The CDR3 DNA sequence: TGTGCCAGCAGCTTCACCGGGGGGATAAACAATGAGCAGTTCTTC. The chain carries TRBV5-6 and TRBJ2-1; 7 bases are shared with TRBD2. The V gene's germline CDR1 is SGHDT and CDR2 YYEEEE. V was pared by 2 bases and J by 5 bases, with 7 bases of the junction left unmatched. CDR3 length equals 15 residues.

The genes are TRBV6-4 and TRBJ1-4; TRBD1 matches at 8 bases. CDR3 length: 19 amino acids. Germline loops: CDR1 MRHNA, CDR2 SNTAGT. The J segment lost 6 bases and the V segment lost 3 bases, leaving 18 bases of the junction unmatched. The DNA for the CDR3 is TGTGCCAGCAGTGAACGAGACAGGGGCGCAGTAGCCAGTTATGAAAAACTGTTTTTT. This gives the protein CASSERDRGAVASYEKLFF.

The chain has TRBV9 and TRBJ2-2, with D possibly matching TRBD1 (6 bases). Germline CDR1 reads SGDLS; CDR2 reads YYNGEE. This CDR3 has 15 residues. Trimming stripped 0 bases from V and 6 bases from J, with 12 bases between. The CDR3, as DNA: TGTGCCAGCAGCGTAGTACACCAGGGGCCCGGGGAGCTGTTTTTT. Encoded protein: CASSVVHQGPGELFF.

This chain joins TRBV7-6 and TRBJ2-6, with D possibly matching TRBD1 (6 bases). V lost 0 bases and J lost 0, with 12 bases in between. Germline assignment: CDR1 SGHVS and CDR2 FNYEAQ. This CDR3 contains 18 residues. CDR3 amino acids: CASSLALRGRSGANVLTF. CDR3 in DNA: TGTGCCAGCAGCTTAGCGCTCAGGGGTCGCTCTGGGGCCAACGTCCTGACTTTC.

DNA for the CDR3: TGTGCAAGTCGCTTAGCGGGACAGGGGTGCGGTCAGCCCCAGCATTTT. It codes for CASRLAGQGCGQPQHF. This chain joins TRBV12-2 and TRBJ1-5; TRBD1 is the table's D call, not checked against the DNA. TRBV12-2 represents a pseudogene. The CDR3 totals 16 residues.

This sequence joins TRBV19 and TRBJ1-2, with TRBD1 matching over 9 bases. The junction had 8 bases not matched to a gene; V was cut back by 7 bases and J by 5 bases. The CDR3 consists of 14 residues. CDR1 LNHDA and CDR2 SQIVND come from the germline V gene (reference sequence). CDR3 amino acids: CASNEPGQGYGYTF. The CDR3 DNA is TGTGCCAGTAATGAACCGGGACAGGGTTATGGCTACACCTTC.

The chain employs TRBV6-4 and TRBJ2-3, with 8 positions matching TRBD2. From germline, CDR1 is MRHNA and CDR2 SNTAGT. The CDR3 extends over 14 amino acids. Losses at the gene ends were 4 bases for V and 9 bases for J; bases not matched to a gene: 9. The CDR3 protein is CASSAGLEFGTQYF. CDR3 DNA: TGTGCCAGCAGTGCGGGACTAGAGTTTGGCACGCAGTATTTT.

This chain uses TRBV9 with TRBJ2-3, with 10 positions matching TRBD2. CDR3 length equals 16 residues. Per germline, CDR1 SGDLS and CDR2 YYNGEE. Unmatched junction bases numbered 9, after V lost 2 bases and J lost 6 bases. The CDR3 region is CASSVRLAGVVDTQYF. CDR3 coding DNA: TGTGCCAGCAGCGTCAGACTAGCGGGCGTAGTGGATACGCAGTATTTT.

The V gene is TRBV10-2, the J gene TRBJ2-7; D ambiguous. V was cut by 6 bases and J by 0 bases, with 6 bases left in between. Looked up from germline, CDR1 is WSHSY and CDR2 is SAAADI. The CDR3 is 12 amino acids. CDR3 nucleotides: TGCGCCAGCAGATCGGTCTCCTACGAGCAGTACTTC. Translation: CASRSVSYEQYF.

V usage is TRBV9 and J usage is TRBJ1-1, with D unclear. The V gene's germline CDR1 is SGDLS and CDR2 YYNGEE. Trimming removed 3 bases from V and 1 base from J, with 22 bases in between. CDR3 size: 18 residues. The CDR3 protein is CASSAQNHRGGWNTEAFF. CDR3 nucleotides: TGTGCCAGCAGCGCCCAAAACCATAGAGGTGGGTGGAACACTGAAGCTTTCTTT.

There are a few counts of this clone. The chain employs TRBV6-5 and TRBJ2-7, with 7 bases aligning to TRBD1. The CDR3 totals 15 residues. Per germline, CDR1 MNHEY and CDR2 SVGAGI. V lost 2 bases, J lost 2 bases, and 6 bases stayed unmatched. CDR3 region: CASSYTDRPPYEQYF. In nucleotides, the CDR3 is TGTGCCAGCAGTTACACGGACAGGCCACCCTACGAGCAGTACTTC.

This chain links TRBV29-1 with TRBJ2-1; D might be TRBD1 (5 bases). This CDR3 has 13 amino acids. CDR1 SQVTM and CDR2 ANQGSEA come from the germline V gene. V dropped 2 bases and J dropped 8 bases, with 13 bases sitting between them. In nucleotides, the CDR3 is TGCAGCGTTGAACAACAGGTTTTCCATGAGCAGTTCTTC. Translating gives CSVEQQVFHEQFF.

This clone was picked up a small number of times. This sequence joins TRBV19 and TRBJ1-4; D gene ambiguous. Trimming pared 2 bases from V and 0 bases from J, leaving 13 bases between. This CDR3 region has 17 residues. Germline lookup yields CDR1 LNHDA and CDR2 SQIVND (reference sequence). In DNA, the CDR3 is TGTGCCAGTAGTATATCGCCCCAGGCCGCAACTAATGAAAAACTGTTTTTT. This encodes CASSISPQAATNEKLFF.

V is TRBV9 and J is TRBJ2-3; 8 bases are a match to TRBD2. The length of the CDR3 is 15 residues. From germline, CDR1 is SGDLS and CDR2 YYNGEE. V was clipped by 0 bases and J by 3 bases; unmatched bases: 3. The chain's CDR3 is CASSVGGGPTDTQYF. CDR3 nucleotide sequence: TGTGCCAGCAGCGTAGGCGGGGGGCCTACAGATACGCAGTATTTT.

This clone was observed once. The chain recombines TRBV7-2 with TRBJ2-7, with a tentative D call TRBD2 (5 bases). This CDR3 is 15 amino acids long. Germline V gene lookup returns CDR1 SGHTA and CDR2 FQGNSA. V lost 2 bases and J lost 2, with 13 bases in between. The CDR3 loop reads CASSLQGGGPYEQYF. The DNA of the CDR3 is TGTGCCAGCAGCTTACAAGGCGGAGGTCCCTACGAGCAGTACTTC. The whole variable domain, remainder taken from reference TRBV7-2 and TRBJ2-7, is GAGVSQSPSNKVTEKGKDVELRCDPISGHTALYWYRQSLGQGLEFLIYFQGNSAPDKSGLPSDRFSAERTGGSVSTLTIQRTQQEDSAVYLCASSLQGGGPYEQYFGPGTRLTVT.

V and J are TRBV9 and TRBJ2-7, with D possibly being TRBD2 (7 bases). The CDR3 contains 14 residues. Germline V gives CDR1 SGDLS, CDR2 YYNGEE. Trimming pared 1 base from V and 2 bases from J, leaving 10 bases between. Written as DNA, the CDR3 is TGTGCCAGCAGCGTACAGGGGACTACCTACGAGCAGTACTTC. It encodes CASSVQGTTYEQYF.

This clone was found once. The chain uses TRBV11-2 and TRBJ2-1; tentatively, D is TRBD2 (7 bases). In germline, CDR1 is SGHAT, CDR2 FQNNGV. This CDR3 spans 16 amino acids. Trimming removed 2 bases at V and 9 bases at J, with 20 bases between. CDR3 loop: CASSLLSGGRGSEQFF. The CDR3 DNA sequence: TGTGCCAGCAGCTTACTATCGGGAGGAAGGGGGAGTGAGCAGTTCTTC.

V gene TRBV15 combines with J gene TRBJ2-1, with D possibly TRBD2 on 6 matching bases. The CDR3 spans 15 residues. The germline V gene has CDR1 LNHNV and CDR2 YYDKDF (reference sequence). V was shortened by 1 base and J by 5 bases, with 12 bases between the two germline ends. DNA for the CDR3: TGTGCCACCAGCAGAGTTGCGGGAACCCACAATGAGCAGTTCTTC. It specifies CATSRVAGTHNEQFF.

The chain is built from TRBV13 and TRBJ2-3; the D is unclear. This CDR3 region has 14 residues. Between the trimmed V and J ends, which lost 2 bases and 10 bases, there was a span of 16 bases. From germline, CDR1 is PRHDT and CDR2 FYEKMQ (reference sequence). CDR3 protein: CASSLSRTTRPQYF. In nucleotides, the CDR3 is TGTGCCAGCAGCTTATCCCGCACTACGCGTCCGCAGTATTTT. The variable domain in full, with the rest retrieved from reference TRBV13 and TRBJ2-3, is AAGVIQSPRHLIKEKRETATLKCYPIPRHDTVYWYQQGPGQDPQFLISFYEKMQSDKGSIPDRFSAQQFSDYHSELNMSSLELGDSALYFCASSLSRTTRPQYFGPGTRLTVL.

V is TRBV28 and J is TRBJ2-3; possible D gene TRBD2, 6 bases. The V gene lost 2 bases and the J gene lost 0 bases, with 12 bases spanning the gap. The CDR3 is made up of 16 amino acids. Per germline, CDR1 MDHEN and CDR2 SYDVKM. The CDR3 loop reads CASSLISGSSTDTQYF. CDR3 bases: TGTGCCAGCAGTTTAATTAGCGGTTCTAGCACAGATACGCAGTATTTT.

The J gene is TRBJ2-6, the V gene TRBV6-5, with D possibly being TRBD1 (5 bases). V lost 5 bases, J lost 1 base, and 9 bases lay in between. The length of the CDR3 is 15 residues. From germline, CDR1 is MNHEY and CDR2 SVGAGI. Written as DNA, the CDR3 is TGTGCCAGCAGTATGACAGAATCTGGGGCCAACGTCCTGACTTTC. Its protein is CASSMTESGANVLTF.

This clone was seen just once. The chain uses TRBV6-1 and TRBJ1-4, with D unclear. From germline, CDR1 is MNHNS and CDR2 SASEGT. This CDR3 is 14 amino acids long. V lost 5 bases and J 8 bases, leaving 15 bases between the germline ends. CDR3 coding DNA: TGTGCCAGCAGTAGAGGACGGTGGGAGGAAAAACTGTTTTTT. Translation gives CASSRGRWEEKLFF.

This clone was seen a few times. The chain's CDR3 is CASRRQGNTGELFF. DNA of the CDR3: TGTGCCAGCAGGAGACAGGGTAACACCGGGGAGCTGTTTTTT. The V gene is TRBV9, the J gene TRBJ2-2; 7 bases fit TRBD1. CDR1 is SGDLS and CDR2 is YYNGEE in the germline V gene. The junction had 3 bases not matched to a gene; V was cut back by 5 bases and J by 2 bases. CDR3 size: 14 residues.

This CDR3 is CASSLIGETEAFF. The CDR3 nucleotides read TGTGCCAGCAGTTTGATAGGGGAAACTGAAGCTTTCTTT. J is TRBJ1-1 and V is TRBV27; D perhaps matches TRBD1 (5 bases). Trimming took off 3 bases at V and 5 bases at J, with 10 bases between the two ends. CDR1 is MNHEY, CDR2 SMNVEV, per germline (reference sequence). This CDR3 is built from 13 residues.

In its sample, this clone was seen once. J is TRBJ2-3 and V is TRBV2; possible D gene TRBD2, 5 bases. Trimming stripped 1 base from V and 2 bases from J, with 7 bases between. The CDR3 spans 14 residues. The germline V gene encodes CDR1 SNHLY and CDR2 FYNNEI. The CDR3 sequence is CASSEVRDTDTQYF. The CDR3 coding sequence is TGTGCCAGCAGTGAAGTGAGGGACACAGATACGCAGTATTTT.

J is TRBJ2-3 and V is TRBV7-9; a possible D gene is TRBD1 (6 bases). The germline V and J ends were trimmed by 3 bases and 5 bases, with 18 bases remaining between them. The CDR3 runs 16 residues. The V gene's germline CDR1 is SEHNR and CDR2 FQNEAQ (reference sequence). This chain's CDR3 is CASSLFLAGDIDTQYF. The DNA for the CDR3 is TGTGCCAGCAGCTTGTTCTTGGCAGGGGATATAGATACGCAGTATTTT.

A single count supports this clone. V usage is TRBV30 and J usage is TRBJ2-3; perhaps TRBD2 as D (6 bases). From germline, CDR1 is GTSNPN and CDR2 SVGIG (reference sequence). CDR3 length: 16 residues. Trimming cost V 0 bases and J 2 bases, with 15 bases left between them. The CDR3, as DNA: TGTGCCTGGAGTGTACGGGACGGGAGATACACAGATACGCAGTATTTT. Its translation is CAWSVRDGRYTDTQYF.

The chain uses TRBV30 and TRBJ2-2, with 9 nucleotides matching TRBD1. Germline CDR1 and CDR2: GTSNPN and SVGIG (reference sequence). The length of the CDR3 is 15 residues. After removal of 5 bases from V and 5 bases from J, the junction contained 9 bases not matched to a gene. The CDR3 DNA is TGTGCCTGGGGCCGGGGACAGGGAAAGACCGGGGAGCTGTTTTTT. It yields the protein CAWGRGQGKTGELFF. The complete variable domain, with remaining parts taken from reference TRBV30 and TRBJ2-2, reads SQTIHQWPATLVQPVGSPLSLECTVEGTSNPNLYWYRQAAGRGLQLLFYSVGIGQISSEVPQNLSASRPQDRQFILSSKKLLLSDSGFYLCAWGRGQGKTGELFFGEGSRLTVL.

The chain couples TRBV4-3 to TRBJ1-5; TRBD1 is a possible D gene (6 bases). This CDR3 comprises 16 residues. V lost 0 bases and J lost 0, with 9 bases in between. Germline-derived CDR1 and CDR2 are LGHNA and YSLEER. The CDR3 DNA reads TGCGCCAGCAGCCAAGACGGGACACATAGCAATCAGCCCCAGCATTTT. It codes for CASSQDGTHSNQPQHF.

This chain joins TRBV10-3 and TRBJ2-7, with TRBD2 as a possible D gene (6 bases). Between the trimmed V and J ends, which lost 10 bases and 2 bases, there was a span of 15 bases. The CDR3 consists of 13 residues. CDR1 and CDR2 from the germline V gene are ENHRY and SYGVKD. The CDR3 bases are TGTGCCACCTGGAGGGAAACCACCTACGAGCAGTACTTC. Its protein product is CATWRETTYEQYF.

This rearrangement joins TRBV5-5 to TRBJ1-2; TRBD1 agrees at 11 bases. The CDR3 length is 15 residues. The junction had 8 bases not matched to a gene; V was cut back by 4 bases and J by 6 bases. The germline V gene has CDR1 SGHKS and CDR2 YYEKEE (reference sequence). The CDR3 loop reads CASSQIKDRGHGYTF. The CDR3 region has the DNA TGTGCCAGCAGCCAAATAAAGGACAGGGGGCATGGCTACACCTTC.